The rows below give T cell receptor beta chains drawn from one sample of a study of cytomegalovirus exposure and HLA in healthy donors. Profiling relied on immunoSEQ multiplex PCR, and the TCRdb table lists in-frame clones only, not all of them. This sample has about 71,000 clones, with approximately 94% found just once. Sequenced input: PBMCs. The receptors shown here come from a woman aged 18-29 years in good health and CMV-seronegative. The CDR3 runs from the conserved cysteine through the conserved F or W. D genes are given only for firm matches. Size tells how often a clone was seen (once, few, many) or the class of an expanded clone, and some rows leave it out.

CASSSLGGRQTSSYNEQFF | TGTGCCAGCAGCTCCCTGGGGGGGAGACAGACTAGCTCCTACAATGAGCAGTTCTTC | TRBJ2-1 | TRBD2 | 19 | TRBV13 | -
CAISPRQGNTYEQYF | TGTGCCATCAGCCCCCGTCAGGGAAATACCTACGAGCAGTACTTC | TRBJ2-7 | - | 15 | TRBV10-3 | once
CASSLKGQGPTNEKLFF | TGTGCCAGCAGCTTGAAGGGACAGGGGCCAACTAATGAAAAACTGTTTTTT | TRBJ1-4 | TRBD1 | 17 | TRBV5-4 | -
CASRLQGAGGYTF | TGTGCCAGCAGGTTACAGGGGGCTGGTGGCTACACCTTC | TRBJ1-2 | TRBD1 | 13 | TRBV11-2 | -
CSVGQGTSTDTQYF | TGCAGCGTTGGACAGGGAACTAGCACAGATACGCAGTATTTT | TRBJ2-3 | TRBD1 | 14 | TRBV29-1 | -
CASSPQGQVYEQYF | TGCGCCAGCAGCCCTCAGGGACAGGTCTACGAGCAGTACTTC | TRBJ2-7 | TRBD1 | 14 | TRBV10-1 | -
CASSQPRQGAGTTEAFF | TGCGCCAGCAGCCAACCTCGGCAGGGGGCCGGAACGACTGAAGCTTTCTTT | TRBJ1-1 | TRBD1 | 17 | TRBV4-1 | -
CASSQGQADQPQHF | TGTGCCAGCTCACAAGGACAGGCGGACCAGCCCCAGCATTTT | TRBJ1-5 | TRBD1 | 14 | TRBV18 | once
CASQAIAAIGETQYF | TGTGCCAGTCAAGCTATAGCGGCGATCGGAGAGACCCAGTACTTC | TRBJ2-5 | - | 15 | TRBV19 | -
CASSGVAGGPAGELFF | TGTGCCAGCAGTGGGGTAGCGGGGGGGCCCGCCGGGGAGCTGTTTTTT | TRBJ2-2 | TRBD2 | 16 | TRBV2 | -
CSACYGGKEKAGYEQYF | TGCAGCGCTTGCTATGGGGGCAAGGAAAAAGCGGGATACGAGCAGTACTTC | TRBJ2-7 | - | 17 | TRBV29-1 | -
CSVAHGTGTDGYTF | TGCAGCGTTGCGCATGGGACAGGGACGGATGGCTACACCTTC | TRBJ1-2 | TRBD1 | 14 | TRBV29-1 | -
CASSLEGAQETQYF | TGTGCCAGCAGCTTGGAAGGGGCACAAGAGACCCAGTACTTC | TRBJ2-5 | - | 14 | TRBV11-2 | -
CASSRDRDGTEAFF | TGTGCCAGCAGTCGCGACAGGGATGGAACTGAAGCTTTCTTT | TRBJ1-1 | TRBD1 | 14 | TRBV2 | -
CASSHGTGNTEAFF | TGCGCCAGCAGCCACGGGACAGGGAACACTGAAGCTTTCTTT | TRBJ1-1 | TRBD1 | 14 | TRBV4-3 | -
CASSSGGGSKADTQYF | TGTGCCAGCAGTTCCGGTGGCGGTTCGAAGGCAGATACGCAGTATTTT | TRBJ2-3 | - | 16 | TRBV9 | few
CASSLAEQGAYEQYF | TGTGCCAGCAGCTTGGCAGAACAGGGGGCCTACGAGCAGTACTTC | TRBJ2-7 | TRBD1 | 15 | TRBV5-8 | -
CASSLSGSISYNEQFF | TGTGCCAGCAGCTTATCCGGGAGTATCTCCTACAATGAGCAGTTCTTC | TRBJ2-1 | - | 16 | TRBV11-2 | -
CASSEPSLGYTF | TGTGCCAGCAGTGAACCCAGTCTTGGCTACACCTTC | TRBJ1-2 | - | 12 | TRBV6-1 | -
CASSLGTGESAEAFF | TGCGCCAGCAGCCTAGGAACAGGGGAATCGGCTGAAGCTTTCTTT | TRBJ1-1 | TRBD1 | 15 | TRBV4-3 | once
CASSAQGSPGHEKLFF | TGTGCCAGCAGTGCCCAGGGGTCACCCGGTCATGAAAAACTGTTTTTT | TRBJ1-4 | - | 16 | TRBV9 | -
CASTQSASGWKEQYF | TGTGCCAGTACCCAATCGGCTAGCGGGTGGAAAGAGCAGTACTTC | TRBJ2-7 | TRBD2 | 15 | TRBV6-1 | -
CASSTGLAGGETQYF | TGTGCCAGCAGCACGGGACTAGCGGGAGGAGAGACCCAGTACTTC | TRBJ2-5 | TRBD2 | 15 | TRBV9 | -
CAISEGTGGGETQYF | TGTGCCATCAGTGAAGGGACAGGGGGAGGGGAGACCCAGTACTTC | TRBJ2-5 | TRBD1 | 15 | TRBV10-3 | -
CSVQSALGLAVQTQYF | TGCAGCGTCCAATCAGCACTCGGACTAGCGGTTCAGACCCAGTACTTC | TRBJ2-5 | TRBD2 | 16 | TRBV29-1 | -
CASGGQGWGPLHF | TGTGCCAGCGGTGGACAGGGTTGGGGGCCCCTCCACTTT | TRBJ1-6 | TRBD1 | 13 | TRBV7-6 | -
CASSSYTDTQYF | TGTGCCAGCAGCTCCTACACAGATACGCAGTATTTT | TRBJ2-3 | - | 12 | TRBV7-2 | -
CASSVALIIAAEARTPGNTIYF | TGTGCCAGCAGCGTAGCGTTAATAATAGCAGCGGAAGCAAGAACCCCCGGAAACACCATATATTTT | TRBJ1-3 | - | 22 | TRBV9 | -
CASSLTGGRTF | TGTGCCAGCAGCTTGACGGGGGGGAGGACCTTC | TRBJ1-2 | - | 11 | TRBV5-5 | -
CASRRGFQETQYF | TGCGCCAGCAGGCGGGGCTTCCAAGAGACCCAGTACTTC | TRBJ2-5 | - | 13 | TRBV5-1 | -
CASSLAGGGSYEQYF | TGTGCCAGCTCACTAGCGGGAGGGGGCTCCTACGAGCAGTACTTC | TRBJ2-7 | TRBD2 | 15 | TRBV18 | -
CASSLEGPQRGETQYF | TGTGCCAGCAGCTTAGAGGGCCCTCAGCGGGGGGAGACCCAGTACTTC | TRBJ2-5 | TRBD2 | 16 | TRBV11-2 | -
CASSLVYGDGTEAFF | TGTGCCAGCAGCTTAGTATACGGGGATGGGACTGAAGCTTTCTTT | TRBJ1-1 | - | 15 | TRBV7-8 | -
CASQRSSGNTIYF | TGTGCCAGCCAGCGGTCCTCTGGAAACACCATATATTTT | TRBJ1-3 | - | 13 | TRBV9 | -
CASSPDLTGHREQYF | TGTGCCAGTAGTCCAGATCTGACAGGGCATCGGGAGCAGTACTTC | TRBJ2-7 | TRBD1 | 15 | TRBV19 | -
CASSQGLAGAYEQYF | TGTGCCAGCAGCCAAGGACTAGCGGGAGCCTACGAGCAGTACTTC | TRBJ2-7 | TRBD2 | 15 | TRBV11-3 | -
CAGTQGAYGYTF | TGTGCCGGGACACAGGGGGCGTATGGCTACACCTTC | TRBJ1-2 | TRBD1 | 12 | TRBV7-2 | -
CASSMDPAVGRGSLDNEQFF | TGTGCCAGTAGTATGGATCCCGCGGTAGGTCGCGGGAGTTTAGACAATGAGCAGTTCTTC | TRBJ2-1 | TRBD2 | 20 | TRBV19 | -
CASSLRDSDEKLFF | TGCGCCAGCAGCCTCCGGGACAGCGATGAAAAACTGTTTTTT | TRBJ1-4 | TRBD1 | 14 | TRBV4-1 | -
CASSPGQGIGGYTF | TGTGCCAGTAGTCCGGGACAGGGGATTGGTGGCTACACCTTC | TRBJ1-2 | TRBD1 | 14 | TRBV19 | -
CASSLRPTGLIEQYF | TGCGCCAGCAGCCTCAGACCCACAGGGCTTATCGAGCAGTACTTC | TRBJ2-7 | - | 15 | TRBV4-1 | -
CASSPAPSTDQPQHF | TGTGCCAGCAGCCCCGCCCCTAGTACCGATCAGCCCCAGCATTTT | TRBJ1-5 | - | 15 | TRBV5-4 | -
CASSLSRAYGYTF | TGTGCCAGCAGCTTATCCAGGGCCTATGGCTACACCTTC | TRBJ1-2 | - | 13 | TRBV7-8 | -
CASGLAGGQEQFF | TGTGCCAGCGGACTAGCGGGGGGCCAGGAGCAGTTCTTC | TRBJ2-1 | TRBD2 | 13 | TRBV27 | -
CASSPTGAYTEAFF | TGTGCCAGCAGTCCAACAGGGGCTTACACTGAAGCTTTCTTT | TRBJ1-1 | TRBD1 | 14 | TRBV6-1 | -
CATPLVGEQFF | TGTGCCACCCCTTTAGTCGGTGAGCAGTTCTTC | TRBJ2-1 | - | 11 | TRBV6-5 | -
CASSLEAGGSYEQYF | TGTGCCAGCAGCTTAGAAGCGGGGGGCTCCTACGAGCAGTACTTC | TRBJ2-7 | TRBD2 | 15 | TRBV7-3 | -
CASRSGQGLGGEQFF | TGTGCCAGCCGGAGTGGACAGGGGTTGGGAGGTGAGCAGTTCTTC | TRBJ2-1 | TRBD1 | 15 | TRBV7-8 | -
CASSGDRGRETQYF | TGTGCCAGCAGTGGGGACAGGGGGCGAGAGACCCAGTACTTC | TRBJ2-5 | TRBD1 | 14 | TRBV2 | -